Listed here are 12 T cell receptor beta chains from one sample, sequenced in a study of blood T cell repertoires in COVID-19. Assay: immunoSEQ multiplex PCR; the TCRdb copy retains only in-frame clones and omits some. The data contain about 160,000 clones, 84% of them singletons. Sequencing was carried out using PBMCs or T cells enriched from blood (not recorded which). The receptors originated from a woman between 50 and 59 years old who had recovered from COVID-19.

This chain links TRBV5-4 with TRBJ2-5; 10 bases match TRBD1. The J segment lost 5 bases and the V segment lost 0 bases, leaving 7 bases of the junction unmatched. Germline CDR1 SGHNT, CDR2 YYREEE (reference sequence). The CDR3 totals 16 residues. The CDR3 sequence: CASSLGGTGAFETQYF. The DNA for the CDR3 is TGTGCCAGCAGCTTGGGAGGGACAGGGGCCTTTGAGACCCAGTACTTC.

The J gene is TRBJ2-6, the V gene TRBV6-2 or TRBV6-3, with 8 bases identical to TRBD2. This CDR3 region has 20 residues. Per the germline V gene, CDR1 is MNHEY and CDR2 is SVGEGT. The J segment lost 0 bases and the V segment lost 6 bases, leaving 16 bases of the junction unmatched. As DNA, the CDR3 is TGTGCCAGCAGCCATTCCCGGACTAGCCTGTCTAACTCTGGGGCCAACGTCCTGACTTTC. It encodes CASSHSRTSLSNSGANVLTF.

This clone showed up just once. The chain joins TRBV18 to TRBJ1-4, with D possibly being TRBD1 (6 bases). V dropped 6 bases and J dropped 7 bases, with 12 bases sitting between them. The CDR3 spans 13 residues. The germline V gene has CDR1 KGHSH and CDR2 LQKENI. CDR3 sequence (DNA): TGTGCCAGCTCGTATCGCAGGGGTGAAAAACTGTTTTTT. It encodes CASSYRRGEKLFF. Together with reference TRBV18 and TRBJ1-4, the CDR3 gives the full variable domain: NAGVMQNPRHLVRRRGQEARLRCSPMKGHSHVYWYRQLPEEGLKFMVYLQKENIIDESGMPKERFSAEFPKEGPSILRIQQVVRGDSAAYFCASSYRRGEKLFFGSGTQLSVL.

This sequence joins TRBV3-1 (or the pseudogene TRBV3-2) and TRBJ2-5; the D gene is possibly TRBD2 (6 bases). Trimming took 4 bases from V and 2 from J, leaving 17 bases between them. The CDR3 runs 16 residues. Germline V CDR1 and CDR2: LGHDT, YNNKEL (reference sequence). The CDR3 is CASSLITRDLQETQYF. DNA for the CDR3: TGTGCCAGCAGCCTTATTACCCGGGACTTACAAGAGACCCAGTACTTC.

The chain recombines TRBV11-2 with TRBJ2-7; D perhaps matches TRBD2 (6 bases). The CDR3 totals 13 residues. V gave up 5 bases and J gave up 1 base, with 9 bases separating them. Per germline, CDR1 SGHAT and CDR2 FQNNGV. CDR3 residues: CASSPGLSYEQYF. The CDR3 DNA sequence: TGTGCCAGCAGCCCGGGACTGTCCTACGAGCAGTACTTC.

The chain uses TRBV27 and TRBJ2-3; D is undetermined. V lost 7 bases and J 1 base, leaving 9 bases between the germline ends. Looked up from germline, CDR1 is MNHEY and CDR2 is SMNVEV (reference sequence). The CDR3 length is 13 residues. As DNA, the CDR3 is TGTGCCAGCACCCGACTTGGCACAGATACGCAGTATTTT. Protein: CASTRLGTDTQYF.

In this sample, this clone turned up a few times. This rearrangement joins TRBV10-1 to TRBJ2-7, with D perhaps TRBD1 (6 bases). The germline V gene has CDR1 WNHNN and CDR2 SYGVQD (reference sequence). This CDR3 is 12 amino acids long. The V and J ends lost 5 bases and 6 bases respectively, with 11 bases between them. The CDR3 reads CASSYRAGEQYF. CDR3 in DNA: TGCGCCAGCAGTTACAGGGCGGGCGAGCAGTACTTC.

This clone was seen a single time. The CDR3 sequence: CASSMTGNSYEQYF. CDR3 coding DNA: TGTGCCAGCAGCATGACAGGGAACTCCTACGAGCAGTACTTC. The chain links TRBV9 to TRBJ2-7; 7 nucleotides match TRBD1. This CDR3 comprises 14 residues. Germline V lookup: CDR1 SGDLS, CDR2 YYNGEE. The V and J ends lost 4 bases and 0 bases, in that order; junction bases with no gene match: 4.

The chain recombines TRBV6-1 with TRBJ2-3, with D uncertain. Trimming shortened V by 2 bases and J by 4 bases, and 13 bases separated the two germline ends. Looked up from germline, CDR1 is MNHNS and CDR2 is SASEGT. This CDR3 is built from 15 residues. In DNA form, the CDR3 reads TGTGCCAGCAGTGAACAGCCTGTGCGGTCAGATACGCAGTATTTT. It translates to CASSEQPVRSDTQYF.

The chain joins TRBV23-1 to TRBJ1-5, with unresolved D. TRBV23-1 is an open reading frame, and its role is uncertain. This CDR3 has 15 residues. The V end was cut by 2 bases, the J end by 0 bases, with 8 bases between. The CDR3 region is CASSQARCSNQPQHF. Written as DNA, the CDR3 is TGCGCCAGCAGTCAAGCGAGGTGTAGCAATCAGCCCCAGCATTTT.

The chain links TRBV6-5 to TRBJ2-5; TRBD2 agrees at 9 bases. This CDR3 comprises 16 residues. Germline CDR1 reads MNHEY; CDR2 reads SVGAGI. J gave up 6 bases and V 0 bases, and 8 bases lay outside the gene matches. CDR3 bases: TGTGCCAGCAGTTACTCTAGGCGGGAGGGCCTTAAGACCCAGTACTTC. Protein: CASSYSRREGLKTQYF.

V and J are TRBV7-8 and TRBJ2-1, with D hard to call. Germline assignment: CDR1 SGHVS and CDR2 FQNEAQ. V was clipped by 1 base and J by 6 bases, with 4 bases between them. The length of the CDR3 is 12 residues. CDR3: CASSLERNEQFF. The CDR3 bases are TGTGCCAGCAGCTTAGAGCGCAATGAGCAGTTCTTC.